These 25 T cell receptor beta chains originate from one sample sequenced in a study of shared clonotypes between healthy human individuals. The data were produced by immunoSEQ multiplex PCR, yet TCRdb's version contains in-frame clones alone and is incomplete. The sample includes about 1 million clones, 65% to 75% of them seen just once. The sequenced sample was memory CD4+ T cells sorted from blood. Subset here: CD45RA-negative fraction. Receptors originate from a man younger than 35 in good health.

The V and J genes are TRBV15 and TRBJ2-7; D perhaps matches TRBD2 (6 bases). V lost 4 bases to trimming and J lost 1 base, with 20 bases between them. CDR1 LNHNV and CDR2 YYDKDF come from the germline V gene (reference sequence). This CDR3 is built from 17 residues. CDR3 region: CATSTHGRGPSSYEQYF. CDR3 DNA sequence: TGTGCCACCAGCACCCATGGGCGGGGACCCAGTTCCTACGAGCAGTACTTC. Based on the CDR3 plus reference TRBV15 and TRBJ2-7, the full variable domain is DAMVIQNPRYQVTQFGKPVTLSCSQTLNHNVMYWYQQKSSQAPKLLFHYYDKDFNNEADTPDNFQSRRPNTSFCFLDIRSPGLGDTAMYLCATSTHGRGPSSYEQYFGPGTRLTVT.

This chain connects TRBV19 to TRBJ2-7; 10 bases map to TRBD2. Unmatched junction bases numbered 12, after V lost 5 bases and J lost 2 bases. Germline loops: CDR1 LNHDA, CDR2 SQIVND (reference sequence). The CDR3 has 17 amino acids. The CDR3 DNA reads TGTGCCAGTAGTCTGGCTAGCGGGAGTATGTCGACCTACGAGCAGTACTTC. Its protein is CASSLASGSMSTYEQYF.

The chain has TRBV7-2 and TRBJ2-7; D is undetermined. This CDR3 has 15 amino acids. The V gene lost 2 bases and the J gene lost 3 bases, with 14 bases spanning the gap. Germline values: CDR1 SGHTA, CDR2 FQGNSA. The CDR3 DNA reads TGTGCCAGCAGCTTACGGGCGGAGCTCATCTACGAGCAGTACTTC. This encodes CASSLRAELIYEQYF.

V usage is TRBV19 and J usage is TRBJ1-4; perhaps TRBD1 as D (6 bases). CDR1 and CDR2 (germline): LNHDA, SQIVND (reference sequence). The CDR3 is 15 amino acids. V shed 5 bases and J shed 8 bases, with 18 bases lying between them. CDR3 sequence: CASSGTGTVEEKLFF. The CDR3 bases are TGTGCCAGTAGTGGAACAGGGACGGTTGAAGAAAAACTGTTTTTT.

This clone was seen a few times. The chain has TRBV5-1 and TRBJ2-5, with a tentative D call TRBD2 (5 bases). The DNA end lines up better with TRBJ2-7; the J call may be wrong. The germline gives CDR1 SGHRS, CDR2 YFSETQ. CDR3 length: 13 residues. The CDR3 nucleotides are TGCGCCAGCAGCTTGGGGACTCCCTACGAGCAGTACTTC. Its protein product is CASSLGTPYEQYF.

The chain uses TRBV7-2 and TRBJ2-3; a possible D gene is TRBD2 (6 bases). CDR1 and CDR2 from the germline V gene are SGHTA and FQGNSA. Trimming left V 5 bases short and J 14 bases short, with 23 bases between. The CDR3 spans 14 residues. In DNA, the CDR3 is TGTGCCAGCAGCCCCCCGGGAGCCTTCAATTTTGCGTATTTT. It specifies CASSPPGAFNFAYF.

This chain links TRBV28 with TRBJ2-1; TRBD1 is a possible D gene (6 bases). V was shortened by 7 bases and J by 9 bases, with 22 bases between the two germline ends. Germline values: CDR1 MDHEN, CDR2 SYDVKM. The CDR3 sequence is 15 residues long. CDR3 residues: CASIRSLGALGEQFF. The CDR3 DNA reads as TGTGCCAGCATTAGATCCTTGGGGGCGCTTGGTGAGCAGTTCTTC.

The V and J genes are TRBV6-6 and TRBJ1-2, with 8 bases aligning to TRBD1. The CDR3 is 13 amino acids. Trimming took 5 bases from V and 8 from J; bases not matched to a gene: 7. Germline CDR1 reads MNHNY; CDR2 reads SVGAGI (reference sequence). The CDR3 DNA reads TGTGCCAGCAGTCGCGGACAGGGTGAAGGCTACACCTTC. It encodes CASSRGQGEGYTF.

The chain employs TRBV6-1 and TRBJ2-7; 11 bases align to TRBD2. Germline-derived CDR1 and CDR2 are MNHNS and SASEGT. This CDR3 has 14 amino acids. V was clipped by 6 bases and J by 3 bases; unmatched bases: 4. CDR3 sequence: CASRTLAGGYEQYF. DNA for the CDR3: TGTGCCAGCAGGACCCTAGCGGGGGGCTACGAGCAGTACTTC.

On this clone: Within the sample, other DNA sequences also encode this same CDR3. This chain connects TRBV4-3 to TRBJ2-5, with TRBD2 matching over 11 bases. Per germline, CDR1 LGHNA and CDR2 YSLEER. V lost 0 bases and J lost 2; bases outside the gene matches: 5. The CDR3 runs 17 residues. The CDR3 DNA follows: TGCGCCAGCAGCCAAGATTACCGGACTAGCGGGCAAGAGACCCAGTACTTC. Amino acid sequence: CASSQDYRTSGQETQYF.

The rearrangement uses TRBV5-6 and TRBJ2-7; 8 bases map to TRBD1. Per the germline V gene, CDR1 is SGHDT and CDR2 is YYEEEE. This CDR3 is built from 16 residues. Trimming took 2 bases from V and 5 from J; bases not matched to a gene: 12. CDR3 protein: CASSFYGTGVVNEQYF. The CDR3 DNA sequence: TGTGCCAGCAGCTTTTACGGGACAGGCGTGGTGAACGAGCAGTACTTC.

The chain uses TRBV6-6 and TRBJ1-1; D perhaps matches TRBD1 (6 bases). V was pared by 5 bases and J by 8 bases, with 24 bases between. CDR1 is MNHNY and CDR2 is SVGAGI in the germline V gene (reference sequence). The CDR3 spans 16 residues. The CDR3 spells CASSDFPGGQVREAFF. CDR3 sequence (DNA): TGTGCCAGCAGTGACTTTCCCGGGGGCCAGGTGAGAGAAGCTTTCTTT.

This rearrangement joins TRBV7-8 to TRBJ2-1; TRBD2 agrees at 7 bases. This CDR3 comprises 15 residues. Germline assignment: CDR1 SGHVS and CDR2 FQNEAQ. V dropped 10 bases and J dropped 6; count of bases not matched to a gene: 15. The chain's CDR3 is CATRSGTNPANEQFF. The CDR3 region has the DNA TGTGCCACCAGATCCGGGACTAACCCTGCCAATGAGCAGTTCTTC.

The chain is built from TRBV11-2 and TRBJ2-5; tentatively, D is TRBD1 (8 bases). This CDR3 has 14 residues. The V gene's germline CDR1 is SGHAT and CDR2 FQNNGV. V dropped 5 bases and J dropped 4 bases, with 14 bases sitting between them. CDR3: CASSPTGGVETQYF. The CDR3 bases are TGTGCCAGCAGCCCCACAGGGGGGGTAGAGACCCAGTACTTC.

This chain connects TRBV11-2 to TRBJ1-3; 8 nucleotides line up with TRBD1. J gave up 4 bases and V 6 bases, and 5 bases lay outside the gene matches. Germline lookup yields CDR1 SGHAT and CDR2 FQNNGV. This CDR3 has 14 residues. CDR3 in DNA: TGTGCCAGCAGATGGACAGGGTCCGGAAACACCATATATTTT. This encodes CASRWTGSGNTIYF.

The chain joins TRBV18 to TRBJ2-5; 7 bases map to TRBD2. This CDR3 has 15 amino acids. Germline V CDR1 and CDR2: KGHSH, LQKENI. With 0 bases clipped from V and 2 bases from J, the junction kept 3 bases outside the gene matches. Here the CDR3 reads CASSPPSGKQETQYF. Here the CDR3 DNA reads TGTGCCAGCTCACCACCCAGCGGGAAACAAGAGACCCAGTACTTC.

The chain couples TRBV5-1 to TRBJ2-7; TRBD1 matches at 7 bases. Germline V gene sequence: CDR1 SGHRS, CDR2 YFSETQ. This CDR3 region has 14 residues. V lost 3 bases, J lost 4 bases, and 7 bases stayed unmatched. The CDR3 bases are TGCGCCAGCAGCTCGAACACAGGGGAGTACGAGCAGTACTTC. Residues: CASSSNTGEYEQYF.

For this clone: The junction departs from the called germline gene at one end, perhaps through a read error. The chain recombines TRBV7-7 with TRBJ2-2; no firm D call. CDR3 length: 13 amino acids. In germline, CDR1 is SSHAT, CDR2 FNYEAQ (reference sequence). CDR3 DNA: TGTGCTAGCAGCTTAGGCGAGGCGGGGGAGCTGTTTTTT. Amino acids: CASSLGEAGELFF.

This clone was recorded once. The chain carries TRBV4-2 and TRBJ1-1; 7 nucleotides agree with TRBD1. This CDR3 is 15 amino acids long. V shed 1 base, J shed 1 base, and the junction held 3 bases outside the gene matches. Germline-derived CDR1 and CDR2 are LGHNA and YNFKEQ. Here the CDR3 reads CASSQAGGQNTEAFF. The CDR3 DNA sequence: TGTGCCAGCAGCCAAGCAGGGGGACAGAACACTGAAGCTTTCTTT.

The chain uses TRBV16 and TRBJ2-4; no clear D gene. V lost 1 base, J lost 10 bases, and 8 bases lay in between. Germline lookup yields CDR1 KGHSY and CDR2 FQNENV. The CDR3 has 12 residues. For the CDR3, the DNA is TGTGCCAGCAGCCAATTAGTGGGGATTCAGTACTTC. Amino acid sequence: CASSQLVGIQYF.

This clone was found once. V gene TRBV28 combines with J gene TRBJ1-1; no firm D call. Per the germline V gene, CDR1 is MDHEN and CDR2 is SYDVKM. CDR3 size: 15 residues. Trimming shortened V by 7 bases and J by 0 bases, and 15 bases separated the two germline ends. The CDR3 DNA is TGTGCCAGCACACCCCAAAACAATTTGAACACTGAAGCTTTCTTT. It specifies CASTPQNNLNTEAFF.

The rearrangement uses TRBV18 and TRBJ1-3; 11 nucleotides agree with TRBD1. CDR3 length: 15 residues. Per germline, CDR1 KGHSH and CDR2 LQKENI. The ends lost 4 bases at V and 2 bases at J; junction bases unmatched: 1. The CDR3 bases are TGTGCCAGCTCACTGGGACAGGGGGCTGGAAACACCATATATTTT. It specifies CASSLGQGAGNTIYF.

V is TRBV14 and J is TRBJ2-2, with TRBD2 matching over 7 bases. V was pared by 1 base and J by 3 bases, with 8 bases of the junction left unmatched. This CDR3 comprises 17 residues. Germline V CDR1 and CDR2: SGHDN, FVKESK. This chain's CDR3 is CASSQVSASGYTGELFF. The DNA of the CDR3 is TGTGCCAGCAGCCAAGTCTCAGCTAGCGGCTACACCGGGGAGCTGTTTTTT.

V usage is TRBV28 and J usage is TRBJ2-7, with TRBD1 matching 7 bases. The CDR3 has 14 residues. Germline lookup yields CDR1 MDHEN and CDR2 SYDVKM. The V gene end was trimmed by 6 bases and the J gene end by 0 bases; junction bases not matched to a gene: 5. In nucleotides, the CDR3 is TGTGCCAGCAGGGGGACAGCAGACTCCTACGAGCAGTACTTC. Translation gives CASRGTADSYEQYF.

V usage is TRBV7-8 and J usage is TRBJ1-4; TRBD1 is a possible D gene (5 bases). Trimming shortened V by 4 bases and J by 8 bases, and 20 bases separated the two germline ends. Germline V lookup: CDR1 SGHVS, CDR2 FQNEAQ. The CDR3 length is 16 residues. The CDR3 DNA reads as TGTGCCAGCAGCTCCAGGACAATCCCTGGCAGGGAAAAACTGTTTTTT. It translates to CASSSRTIPGREKLFF.